This T cell receptor (beta chain) was found in a study of cytotoxic CD8 clonotypes in ibrutinib-treated CLL. Germline loops: CDR1 MGHDK, CDR2 SYGVNS. The CDR3 is 15 amino acids. The V end was cut by 8 bases, the J end by 2 bases, with 16 bases between. Deep sequencing aimed at 1 in 200,000 to 1 in 1 million T cells' resolution. Assay used: immunoSEQ multiplex PCR; TCRdb lists only in-frame clones, some missing. The data contain some 92,000 clones, around 77% of them singletons. Roughly 2 micrograms of genomic DNA from cryopreserved PBMCs went into TCR beta libraries. Study conclusions and caveats: At progression, clonality fell back toward baseline after rising at ibrutinib response.

To note about this clone: The antigen is unknown.

The sequencing here drew on PBMCs, taken after 24 months of ibrutinib treatment. This clonotype was sampled from a human donor with chronic lymphocytic leukemia. The chain has TRBV25-1 and TRBJ2-1, with D perhaps TRBD2 (5 bases). CDR3 in amino acids: CASGRHSGTYNEQFF. The CDR3 DNA reads as TGTGCCAGCGGACGACACAGCGGTACCTACAATGAGCAGTTCTTC.